The present T cell receptor beta chain was sequenced within a study of regulatory T cells in long-lasting Graves disease. Study-level information: Graves' disease counted as persistent after over 5 years of antithyroid drugs with positive TSH receptor antibodies.

Time point indicated: persistent/refractory GD, antithyroid drugs over 5 years with positive TRAb. There was RNA extracted from PBMCs, and the TCR library was made from it. Arm-PCR of CDR3 regions and iRepertoire HTBI primers were the basis on which TCR beta libraries were built. MiXCR, run by TCRdb on the multiplex PCR reads, gives a single entry per CDR3 protein. The table shows 300,000 to 350,000 distinct CDR3 sequences, with roughly a fifth occurring only once. This TCR came from a female donor with Graves disease. This specimen was peripheral blood mononuclear cells (PBMCs), taken when the disease was refractory, from a patient treated with antithyroid drugs.

This chain's CDR3 is CASSRGVVTDTQYF. Written as DNA, the CDR3 is TGTGCCAGCAGCCGCGGTGTGGTCACAGATACGCAGTATTTT. The J gene is TRBJ2-3, the V gene TRBV7-9, with D uncertain. The CDR3 extends over 14 amino acids. Trimming shortened V by 5 bases and J by 2 bases, and 11 bases separated the two germline ends. The germline CDR1 and CDR2 sequences are SEHNR and FQNEAQ (reference sequence).